These 10 T cell receptor beta chains were all obtained from the same sample, sequenced in a study of T cells after yellow fever vaccination. TCRdb re-called the 5' RACE reads through MiXCR, storing one row per CDR3 protein. Here the sample spans about 75,000 distinct CDR3 sequences, around 7% being singletons. Specimen: CD8+ T cells sorted from PBMCs, collected roughly 10 days after the first yellow fever vaccination. The receptor set was obtained from a man between 18 and 29 years old who received the YFV17D yellow fever vaccine.

The chain employs TRBV5-4 and TRBJ2-7; D is possibly TRBD1 (6 bases). The CDR3 extends over 15 amino acids. V was pared by 5 bases and J by 0 bases, with 15 bases between. Germline lookup yields CDR1 SGHNT and CDR2 YYREEE (reference sequence). The CDR3 bases are TGTGCCAGCAGTCGAAGTACAGGGTACTCCTACGAGCAGTACTTC. Translating it yields CASSRSTGYSYEQYF.

This clonotype was counted many times. The genes are TRBV29-1 and TRBJ1-3; weak D call: TRBD1 (5 bases). Germline V lookup: CDR1 SQVTM, CDR2 ANQGSEA. This CDR3 has 12 amino acids. The V end was cut by 4 bases, the J end by 3 bases, with 7 bases between. CDR3 protein: CSVGTHGNTIYF. The CDR3 DNA reads as TGCAGCGTTGGGACACATGGAAACACCATATATTTT. Full variable domain (remainder filled in from reference TRBV29-1 and TRBJ1-3): SAVISQKPSRDICQRGTSLTIQCQVDSQVTMMFWYRQQPGQSLTLIATANQGSEATYESGFVIDKFPISRPNLTFSTLTVSNMSPEDSSIYLCSVGTHGNTIYFGEGSWLTVV.

CDR3 amino acids: CAISEPWTAHAGELFF. DNA for the CDR3: TGTGCCATCAGTGAGCCCTGGACGGCGCACGCCGGGGAGCTGTTTTTT. V and J are TRBV10-3 and TRBJ2-2; D is unresolved. This CDR3 region has 16 residues. In germline, CDR1 is ENHRY, CDR2 SYGVKD. Trimming shortened V by 2 bases and J by 6 bases, and 16 bases separated the two germline ends.

This clonotype has a handful of counts. The chain is built from TRBV20-1 and TRBJ1-2; no definite D call. V dropped 0 bases and J dropped 4 bases, with 12 bases sitting between them. Looked up from germline, CDR1 is DFQATT and CDR2 is SNEGSKA (reference sequence). The CDR3 extends over 14 amino acids. The CDR3, as DNA: TGCAGTGCTAGAGATTTAGCGGCAGTCTATGGCTACACCTTC. This codes for CSARDLAAVYGYTF.

The gene calls are TRBV10-3 and TRBJ2-7; 7 nucleotides line up with TRBD1. From germline, CDR1 is ENHRY and CDR2 SYGVKD. CDR3 length: 14 residues. V lost 2 bases to trimming and J lost 6 bases; unmatched junction nucleotides: 7. As DNA, the CDR3 is TGTGCCATCAGTGAGGAGGGGGCGACGGGCGAGCAGTACTTC. Translated, it gives CAISEEGATGEQYF.

This clonotype was found a few times. One end of the junction is discordant with germline, which a read error may explain. This chain uses TRBV13 with TRBJ2-7; maybe TRBD2 (6 bases). Germline lookup yields CDR1 PRHDT and CDR2 FYEKMQ (reference sequence). CDR3 length equals 14 residues. The CDR3 protein is CASSPARELYDQYF. The CDR3 region has the DNA TGTGCCAGCAGCCCAGCTCGGGAGCTCTACGATCAGTACTTC.

This clonotype was seen at least ten times. The gene calls are TRBV5-1 and TRBJ2-1; 7 bases agree with TRBD2. In germline, CDR1 is SGHRS, CDR2 YFSETQ. The CDR3 is made up of 14 amino acids. V trimming: 3 bases; J trimming: 6 bases; junction bases outside the gene matches: 6. The CDR3 nucleotides read TGCGCCAGCAGCTCCGACGGCGGGGGCAATGAGCAGTTCTTC. Translated: CASSSDGGGNEQFF. Together with reference TRBV5-1 and TRBJ2-1, the CDR3 gives the full variable domain: KAGVTQTPRYLIKTRGQQVTLSCSPISGHRSVSWYQQTPGQGLQFLFEYFSETQRNKGNFPGRFSGRQFSNSRSEMNVSTLELGDSALYLCASSSDGGGNEQFFGPGTRLTVL.

This clonotype was seen repeatedly, ten times or more. This chain uses TRBV12-3 or TRBV12-4 with TRBJ2-3, with 8 bases matching TRBD1. V was pared by 7 bases and J by 5 bases, with 11 bases of the junction left unmatched. CDR3 length equals 15 residues. CDR3 loop: CASTPKQGEVDTQYF. The CDR3 DNA reads TGTGCCAGCACCCCGAAACAGGGGGAAGTAGATACGCAGTATTTT.

This clonotype was detected ten times or more. The chain links TRBV6-2 or TRBV6-3 to TRBJ2-1; D gene ambiguous. This CDR3 has 13 amino acids. The germline CDR1 and CDR2 sequences are MNHEY and SVGEGT. With 7 bases removed from V and 2 bases from J, the gap between germline ends came to 9 bases. The CDR3 reads CASKTGPYNEQFF. DNA of the CDR3: TGTGCCAGCAAAACGGGTCCCTACAATGAGCAGTTCTTC.

This clonotype was seen at least ten times. This chain connects TRBV5-1 to TRBJ2-4; TRBD2 might be the D (7 bases). V dropped 4 bases and J dropped 4 bases, with 21 bases sitting between them. Per germline, CDR1 SGHRS and CDR2 YFSETQ. The CDR3 spans 17 residues. The CDR3 DNA is TGCGCCAGCAGCCAGAGGGGGGGGTTCGCTTCAAAAAACATTCAGTACTTC. Translated: CASSQRGGFASKNIQYF.